Shown below are 15 T cell receptor beta chains from a single sample sequenced in a study of monozygotic twins with cystic fibrosis (dated by TCRdb to about 2021). The library was built by means of the immunoSEQ multiplex PCR assay. In TCRdb, the immuneACCESS table is reduced to in-frame sequences with V and J assigned. These tables do not hold every clone; where another copy was compared, an unresolved V gene accounts for under half, and the others remain unexplained. This sample is represented by fewer than 20,000 clones; around 96% of them were singletons. The ten top clones hold about 0.6% of the sample. Sequencing was carried out using blood. Receptor source: a girl aged 2 to 9 with cystic fibrosis.

Notes on this clone: One junction end disagrees with the germline gene, perhaps due to a read error. This chain uses TRBV10-3 with TRBJ1-6; D perhaps matches TRBD1 (5 bases). The CDR3 is made up of 14 amino acids. Germline lookup yields CDR1 ENHRY and CDR2 SYGVKD. This chain's CDR3 is CAIGETDNNSPLHF. CDR3 DNA sequence: TGTGCCATCGGTGAGACAGACAATAATTCACCCCTCCACTTT.

The rearrangement links TRBV6-5 to TRBJ2-3; tentatively, D is TRBD1 (6 bases). The V end lost 8 bases, the J end lost 3 bases, and 9 bases lay between the germline ends. In germline, CDR1 is MNHEY, CDR2 SVGAGI. CDR3 length equals 12 residues. In DNA, the CDR3 is TGTGCCAGCGGACAGACTACAGATACGCAGTATTTT. It encodes CASGQTTDTQYF.

The chain uses TRBV27 and TRBJ2-3; D gene ambiguous. The V gene lost 5 bases and the J gene lost 6 bases, with 9 bases spanning the gap. The CDR3 totals 12 residues. CDR1 is MNHEY, CDR2 SMNVEV, per germline (reference sequence). The CDR3 region has the DNA TGTGCCAGCAGTGTAAATTTGGATACGCAGTATTTT. This gives the protein CASSVNLDTQYF.

This clone appeared once. This chain joins TRBV14 and TRBJ2-3, with D possibly matching TRBD2 (7 bases). Germline V gives CDR1 SGHDN, CDR2 FVKESK. V lost 2 bases and J 4 bases, leaving 13 bases between the germline ends. The CDR3 is made up of 15 amino acids. CDR3 sequence (DNA): TGTGCCAGCAGCCAACAAGGGGGGGCCCCAGATACGCAGTATTTT. Translating it yields CASSQQGGAPDTQYF.

The chain is built from TRBV15 and TRBJ2-1, with D possibly being TRBD2 (6 bases). Germline loops: CDR1 LNHNV, CDR2 YYDKDF (reference sequence). The CDR3 is 16 amino acids. Trimming stripped 1 base from V and 0 bases from J, with 10 bases between. The chain's CDR3 is CATSRAGSLSYNEQFF. The DNA for the CDR3 is TGTGCCACCAGCAGAGCCGGGAGCCTCTCCTACAATGAGCAGTTCTTC. Combining the CDR3 with reference TRBV15 and TRBJ2-1 gives the whole variable domain DAMVIQNPRYQVTQFGKPVTLSCSQTLNHNVMYWYQQKSSQAPKLLFHYYDKDFNNEADTPDNFQSRRPNTSFCFLDIRSPGLGDTAMYLCATSRAGSLSYNEQFFGPGTRLTVL.

The J gene is TRBJ1-5, the V gene TRBV6-1; D is uncertain. V shed 3 bases and J shed 6 bases, with 12 bases lying between them. Germline CDR1 reads MNHNS; CDR2 reads SASEGT. The CDR3 has 14 residues. CDR3 nucleotide sequence: TGTGCCAGCAGTGAGTACCCGAGCGGTCAGCCCCAGCATTTT. Amino acid sequence: CASSEYPSGQPQHF.

The sample holds one count of this clone. The chain recombines TRBV20-1 with TRBJ1-2; D is perhaps TRBD1 (6 bases). The CDR3 has 11 residues. V was cut by 5 bases and J by 6 bases, with 10 bases left in between. Germline CDR1 reads DFQATT; CDR2 reads SNEGSKA (reference sequence). As DNA, the CDR3 is TGCAGTGCTCCTACAGGGAATGGCTACACCTTC. This translates into CSAPTGNGYTF.

The chain couples TRBV30 to TRBJ1-4; the D is unclear. This CDR3 is built from 13 residues. Trimming took off 2 bases at V and 7 bases at J, with 11 bases between the two ends. CDR1 is GTSNPN, CDR2 SVGIG, per germline (reference sequence). This CDR3 reads CAWSWREGEKLFF. DNA for the CDR3: TGTGCCTGGAGTTGGAGGGAAGGTGAAAAACTGTTTTTT.

The CDR3 reads CASSPVAGYGYTF. CDR3 nucleotide sequence: TGTGCCAGTAGTCCCGTGGCGGGCTATGGCTACACCTTC. The gene calls are TRBV19 and TRBJ1-2; D is ambiguous. V was trimmed by 5 bases and J by 4 bases, leaving 11 bases between them. The CDR3 consists of 13 residues. Germline CDR1 and CDR2: LNHDA and SQIVND (reference sequence).

The chain combines TRBV7-9 with TRBJ2-1; 8 bases are shared with TRBD1. Germline lookup yields CDR1 SEHNR and CDR2 FQNEAQ (reference sequence). CDR3 length equals 14 residues. Trimming took 6 bases from V and 6 from J; bases not matched to a gene: 7. CDR3: CASRPGTGPNEQFF. The CDR3 nucleotides are TGTGCCAGCAGACCCGGGACAGGACCCAATGAGCAGTTCTTC.

The V gene is TRBV7-2, the J gene TRBJ2-7, with D possibly matching TRBD1 (5 bases). V was trimmed by 5 bases and J by 3 bases, leaving 17 bases between them. The CDR3 is made up of 15 amino acids. In germline, CDR1 is SGHTA, CDR2 FQGNSA. CDR3 residues: CASSRTTQGYYEQYF. CDR3 in DNA: TGTGCCAGCAGCCGAACAACTCAGGGATACTACGAGCAGTACTTC.

The rearrangement joins TRBV9 to TRBJ1-2; D is ambiguous. The germline CDR1 and CDR2 sequences are SGDLS and YYNGEE. Between the trimmed V and J ends, which lost 0 bases and 4 bases, there was a span of 16 bases. This CDR3 has 16 amino acids. CDR3 nucleotide sequence: TGTGCCAGCAGCGTAGAACCAGGTTCTACCGCCTATGGCTACACCTTC. Translating it yields CASSVEPGSTAYGYTF.

V and J are TRBV4-3 and TRBJ1-6; no definite D call. The V gene lost 0 bases and the J gene lost 10 bases, with 7 bases spanning the gap. In germline, CDR1 is LGHNA, CDR2 YSLEER. The CDR3 is 13 residues long. CDR3 residues: CASSQDRKSPLHF. In DNA form, the CDR3 reads TGCGCCAGCAGCCAAGATCGGAAATCACCCCTCCACTTT.

This clone was counted a single time. The gene calls are TRBV7-2 and TRBJ2-3; a weak D match, TRBD1 (5 bases). V was trimmed by 4 bases and J by 6 bases, leaving 14 bases between them. CDR3 size: 14 residues. Germline CDR1 is SGHTA and CDR2 is FQGNSA. CDR3 nucleotide sequence: TGTGCCAGCAGCTCTGGGTGGGGCCCCGATACGCAGTATTTT. Residues: CASSSGWGPDTQYF. Filled out from reference TRBV7-2 and TRBJ2-3, the complete variable domain reads GAGVSQSPSNKVTEKGKDVELRCDPISGHTALYWYRQSLGQGLEFLIYFQGNSAPDKSGLPSDRFSAERTGGSVSTLTIQRTQQEDSAVYLCASSSGWGPDTQYFGPGTRLTVL.

CDR3 protein: CASSRTGGGTTEAFF. The CDR3 DNA reads as TGTGCCAGCAGCAGAACAGGGGGGGGAACCACTGAAGCTTTCTTT. The chain carries TRBV7-9 and TRBJ1-1; 8 bases line up with TRBD1. Germline CDR1 SEHNR, CDR2 FQNEAQ (reference sequence). This CDR3 has 15 residues. V dropped 5 bases and J dropped 4; count of bases not matched to a gene: 9. The full variable domain, with the rest looked up from reference TRBV7-9 and TRBJ1-1, is DTGVSQNPRHKITKRGQNVTFRCDPISEHNRLYWYRQTLGQGPEFLTYFQNEAQLEKSRLLSDRFSAERPKGSFSTLEIQRTEQGDSAMYLCASSRTGGGTTEAFFGQGTRLTVV.